The present entry profiles one T cell receptor beta chain with its context. What it binds is unknown. Sequence at one end of the junction differs from germline and may be a read error. The TCR beta cDNA libraries contained unique molecular identifiers. TCRdb reanalysed the PCR reads using MiXCR and keeps one entry per CDR3 protein. The data hold a few hundred thousand distinct CDR3 sequences, with just over 35% observed a single time. The CDR3 is made up of 15 amino acids. Germline V gene sequence: CDR1 SEHNR, CDR2 FQNEAQ (reference sequence). These data come from a study of post-analysis software for immune sequencing data. Study findings and constraints: Relative to controls, patients had 5 or 6 TRBV segments at higher frequency, with TRBV5-6, TRBV5-1 and TRBV20-1 among these.

Sample: blood. The gene calls are TRBV7-9 and TRBJ1-4, with D hard to call. The TCR sequence derives from a girl between 10 and 17 years old with multiple sclerosis. The CDR3 reads CASSLDSWFDEKLYF. For the CDR3, the DNA is TGTGCCAGCAGCTTAGATTCGTGGTTCGATGAAAAACTGTATTTT.